The entry that follows covers one T cell receptor beta chain sequence. This entry belongs to a study of shared clonotypes between healthy human individuals. Germline CDR1 reads LGHNA; CDR2 reads YSLEER. The V and J ends lost 1 base and 6 bases respectively, with 10 bases between them. The CDR3 is made up of 15 amino acids. For each subset, genomic DNA was distributed in equal portions over several immunoSEQ plates. The data were produced by immunoSEQ multiplex PCR, yet TCRdb's version contains in-frame clones alone and is incomplete. This sample has over a million clones; around 97% occur once, and the top ten carry roughly 1.2%.

This sequence originates from a man younger than 45 in good health. The chain couples TRBV4-3 to TRBJ2-6, with D possibly matching TRBD2 (6 bases). The specimen was naive CD4+ T cells sorted from blood. The subset denotes: CD45RA+ positively selected. The CDR3 DNA sequence: TGCGCCAGCAGCCAAGCGGGGGAAACGGCCAACGTCCTGACTTTC. Its translation: CASSQAGETANVLTF.